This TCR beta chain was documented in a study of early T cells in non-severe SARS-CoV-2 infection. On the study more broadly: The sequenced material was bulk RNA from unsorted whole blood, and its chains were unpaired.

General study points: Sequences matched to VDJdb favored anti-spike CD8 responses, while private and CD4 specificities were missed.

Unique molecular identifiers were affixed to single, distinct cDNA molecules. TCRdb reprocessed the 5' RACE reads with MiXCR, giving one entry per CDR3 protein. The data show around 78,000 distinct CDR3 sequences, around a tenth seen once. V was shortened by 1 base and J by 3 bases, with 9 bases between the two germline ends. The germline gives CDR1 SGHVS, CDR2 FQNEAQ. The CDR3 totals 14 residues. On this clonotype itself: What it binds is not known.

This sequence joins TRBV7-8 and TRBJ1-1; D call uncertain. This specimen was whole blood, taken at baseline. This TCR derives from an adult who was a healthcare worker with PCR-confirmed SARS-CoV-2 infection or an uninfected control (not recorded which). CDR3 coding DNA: TGTGCCAGCAGCTTAGGGGGTCGGTACACTGAAGCTTTCTTT. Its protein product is CASSLGGRYTEAFF.